This TCR beta chain originates from a study of T cell changes during pregnancy in multiple sclerosis. TCRdb keeps only in-frame clones here, not all; method: immunoSEQ multiplex PCR. The table lists tens of thousands of clones, roughly 91% of them singletons. CDR1 and CDR2 (germline): SNHLY, FYNNEI. Trimming removed 5 bases from V and 3 bases from J, with 8 bases in between. The CDR3 has 13 residues. The chain uses TRBV2 and TRBJ2-1; D is undetermined. The TCR sequence derives from a female donor in good health, enrolled as a control in a pregnancy study. The source was peripheral blood, collected in the third trimester of pregnancy. The CDR3 reads CASSLGYYNEQFF. The CDR3 region has the DNA TGTGCCAGCAGTCTCGGGTACTACAATGAGCAGTTCTTC.